The present entry profiles one TCR beta chain with its context. In the authors' methods: Reference gene primer amplification gave estimated nucleated cell counts. Method: immunoSEQ multiplex PCR; TCRdb's copy keeps in-frame clones and lacks some. Clone size and V and J calls were adopted from that table, with D and trimming inferred from the DNA. The sample shows over 250,000 clones, over 75% of them seen only once. The data derive from a study of blood T cell repertoires in COVID-19. At the level of the study: The United States, Italy and Spain were the sources of the acute and convalescent COVID-19 samples. T cells, B-cell-depleted T cells, or PBMCs supplied cDNA or gDNA.

Germline assignment: CDR1 SGHAT and CDR2 FQNNGV. The CDR3 spans 13 residues. V was pared by 5 bases and J by 6 bases, with 14 bases between. The chain couples TRBV11-2 to TRBJ2-7; a possible D gene is TRBD2 (5 bases). This clonotype was obtained from a woman in her sixties or seventies with acute or convalescent COVID-19. Sequencing was done on a sample of peripheral blood. The CDR3 spells CASSTLAGGEQYF. CDR3 sequence (DNA): TGTGCCAGCAGCACCCTAGCTGGAGGCGAGCAGTACTTC.